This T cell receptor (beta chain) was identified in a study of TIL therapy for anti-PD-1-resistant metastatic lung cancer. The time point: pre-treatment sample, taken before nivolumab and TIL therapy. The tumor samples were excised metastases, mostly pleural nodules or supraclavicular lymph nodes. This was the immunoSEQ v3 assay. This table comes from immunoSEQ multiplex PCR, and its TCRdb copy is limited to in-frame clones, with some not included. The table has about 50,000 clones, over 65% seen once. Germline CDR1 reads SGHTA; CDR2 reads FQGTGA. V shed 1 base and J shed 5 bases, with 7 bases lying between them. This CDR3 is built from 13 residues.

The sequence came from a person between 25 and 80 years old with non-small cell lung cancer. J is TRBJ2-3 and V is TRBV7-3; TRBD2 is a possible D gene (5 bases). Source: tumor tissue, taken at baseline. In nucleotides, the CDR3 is TGTGCCAGCAGCTTAAAGAGCGGAGATACGCAGTATTTT. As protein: CASSLKSGDTQYF.